The clone carrying this T cell receptor (beta chain) came up many times. Its antigen is not identified. The data belong to a study of T cells in Graves' hyperthyroidism and ophthalmopathy. Overall study findings and caveats: From stable hyperthyroidism, ophthalmopathy was set apart by a 13 V-J model.

Each person with ophthalmopathy scored at least 3 on the Clinical Activity Score, reached NOSPECS grade 4 or higher, and had been ill under 3 months. Any patient presenting with uncontrolled infection, other autoimmune disease, pregnancy or lactation was left out. CDR1 and CDR2 (germline): MGHRA, YSYEKL. The CDR3 consists of 11 residues. Trimming left V 0 bases short and J 5 bases short, with 2 bases between. Using RNA transcripts as the source, TCR beta CDR3 regions were amplified. TCR CDR3 regions were first amplified by RT-PCR with HTBI primers. TCRdb re-derived calls from the multiplex PCR reads in MiXCR, one entry per CDR3 protein. Among fewer than 250,000 distinct CDR3 sequences listed, approximately 23% were seen once.

J is TRBJ2-7 and V is TRBV4-1; D is uncertain. Source material: blood. The clonotype was recovered from a woman aged 40 to 55 with Graves' ophthalmopathy. The CDR3 sequence: CASSQENEQYF. In nucleotides, the CDR3 is TGCGCCAGCAGCCAAGAGAACGAGCAGTACTTC.